Sequencing of this T cell receptor beta chain was carried out in a study of cytomegalovirus exposure and HLA in healthy donors. Details on this clone: What it binds is unknown.

Germline V lookup: CDR1 SQVTM, CDR2 ANQGSEA. Trimming cost V 1 base and J 1 base, with 7 bases left between them. This CDR3 comprises 14 residues. Study observations and caveats: CMV antigen specificity was confirmed in vitro for three CMV-associated chains.

The PCR contained 60 Vbeta and 13 Jbeta primers. Repertoires were generated with immunoSEQ multiplex PCR, while TCRdb's copy carries only in-frame clones and drops some. The data contain roughly 45,000 clones, more than 45% of them singletons. This clonotype was sampled from a man in his 60s in good health and CMV-seronegative. V and J are TRBV29-1 and TRBJ2-2; D is unclear. Sequencing input: PBMCs. The CDR3 nucleotides are TGCAGCGTTGAAGGCTATGAGAACACCGGGGAGCTGTTTTTT. Its translation: CSVEGYENTGELFF.